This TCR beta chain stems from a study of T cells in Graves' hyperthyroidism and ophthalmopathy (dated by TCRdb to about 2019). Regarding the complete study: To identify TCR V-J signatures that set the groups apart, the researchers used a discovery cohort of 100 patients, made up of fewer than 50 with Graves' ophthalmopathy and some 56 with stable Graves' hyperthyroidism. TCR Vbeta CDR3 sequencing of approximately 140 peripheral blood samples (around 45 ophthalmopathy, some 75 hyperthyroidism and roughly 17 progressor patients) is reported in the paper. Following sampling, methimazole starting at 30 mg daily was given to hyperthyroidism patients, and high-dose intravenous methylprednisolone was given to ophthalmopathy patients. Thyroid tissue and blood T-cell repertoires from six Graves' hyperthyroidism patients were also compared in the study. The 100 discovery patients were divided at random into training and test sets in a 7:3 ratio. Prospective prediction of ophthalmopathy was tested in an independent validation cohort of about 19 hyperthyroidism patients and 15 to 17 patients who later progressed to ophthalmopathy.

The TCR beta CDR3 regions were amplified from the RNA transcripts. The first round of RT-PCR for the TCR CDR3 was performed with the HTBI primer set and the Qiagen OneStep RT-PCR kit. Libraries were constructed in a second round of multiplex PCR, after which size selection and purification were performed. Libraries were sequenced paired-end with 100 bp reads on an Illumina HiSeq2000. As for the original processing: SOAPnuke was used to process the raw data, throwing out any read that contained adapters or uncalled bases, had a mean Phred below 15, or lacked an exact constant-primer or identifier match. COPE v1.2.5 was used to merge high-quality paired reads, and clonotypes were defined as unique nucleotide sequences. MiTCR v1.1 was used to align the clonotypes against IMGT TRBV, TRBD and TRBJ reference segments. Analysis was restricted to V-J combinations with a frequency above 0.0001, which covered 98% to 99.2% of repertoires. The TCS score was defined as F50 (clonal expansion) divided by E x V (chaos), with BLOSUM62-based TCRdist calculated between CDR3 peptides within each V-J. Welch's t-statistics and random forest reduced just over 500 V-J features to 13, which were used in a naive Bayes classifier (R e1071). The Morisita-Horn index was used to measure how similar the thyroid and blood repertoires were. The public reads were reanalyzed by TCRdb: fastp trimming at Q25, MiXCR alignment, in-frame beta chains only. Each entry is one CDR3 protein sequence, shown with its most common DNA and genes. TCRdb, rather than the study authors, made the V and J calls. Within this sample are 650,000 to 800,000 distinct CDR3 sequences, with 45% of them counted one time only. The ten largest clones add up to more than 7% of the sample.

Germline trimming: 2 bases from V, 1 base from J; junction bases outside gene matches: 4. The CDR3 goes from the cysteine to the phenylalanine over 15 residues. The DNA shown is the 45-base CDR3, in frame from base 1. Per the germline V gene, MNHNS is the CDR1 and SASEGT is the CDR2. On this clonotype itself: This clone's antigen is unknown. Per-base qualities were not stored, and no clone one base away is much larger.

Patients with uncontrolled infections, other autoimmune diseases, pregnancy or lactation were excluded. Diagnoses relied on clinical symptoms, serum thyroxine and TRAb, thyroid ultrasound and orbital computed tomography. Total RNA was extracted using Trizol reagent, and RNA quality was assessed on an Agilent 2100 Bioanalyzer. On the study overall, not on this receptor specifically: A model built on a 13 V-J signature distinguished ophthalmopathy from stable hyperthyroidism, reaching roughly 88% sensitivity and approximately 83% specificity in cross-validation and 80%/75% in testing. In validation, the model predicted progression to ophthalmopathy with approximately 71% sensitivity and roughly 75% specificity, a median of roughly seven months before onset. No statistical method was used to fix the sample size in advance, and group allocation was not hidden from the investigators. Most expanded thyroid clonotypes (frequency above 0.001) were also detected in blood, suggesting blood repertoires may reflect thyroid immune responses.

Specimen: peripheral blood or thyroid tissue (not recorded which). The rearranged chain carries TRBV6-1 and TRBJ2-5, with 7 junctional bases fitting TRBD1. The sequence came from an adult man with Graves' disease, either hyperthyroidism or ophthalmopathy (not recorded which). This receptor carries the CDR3 CASSERGRAQETQYF. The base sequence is TGTGCCAGCAGTGAAAGGGGGCGGGCCCAAGAGACCCAGTACTTC.